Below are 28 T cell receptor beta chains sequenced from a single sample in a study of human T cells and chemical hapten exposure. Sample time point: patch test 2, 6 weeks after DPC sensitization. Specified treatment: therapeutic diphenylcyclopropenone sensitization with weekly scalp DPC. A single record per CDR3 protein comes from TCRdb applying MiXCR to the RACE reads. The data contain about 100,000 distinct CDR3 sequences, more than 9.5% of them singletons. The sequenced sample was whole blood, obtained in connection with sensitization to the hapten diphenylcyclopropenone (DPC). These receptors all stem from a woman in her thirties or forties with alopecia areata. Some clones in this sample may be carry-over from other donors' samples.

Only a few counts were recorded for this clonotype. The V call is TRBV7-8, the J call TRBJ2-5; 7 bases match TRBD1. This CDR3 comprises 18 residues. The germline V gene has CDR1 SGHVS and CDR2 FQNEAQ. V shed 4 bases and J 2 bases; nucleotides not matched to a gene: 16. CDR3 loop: CASSSLPLPTGDQETQYF. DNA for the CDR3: TGTGCCAGCAGCTCACTACCTCTCCCCACAGGGGATCAAGAGACCCAGTACTTC.

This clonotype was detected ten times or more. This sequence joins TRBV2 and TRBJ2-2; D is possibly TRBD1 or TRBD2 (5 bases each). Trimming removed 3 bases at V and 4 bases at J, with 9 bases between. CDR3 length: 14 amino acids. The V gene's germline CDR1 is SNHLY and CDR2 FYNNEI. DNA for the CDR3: TGTGCCAGCAGTGAGACCGGGGCCACCGGGGAGCTGTTTTTT. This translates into CASSETGATGELFF.

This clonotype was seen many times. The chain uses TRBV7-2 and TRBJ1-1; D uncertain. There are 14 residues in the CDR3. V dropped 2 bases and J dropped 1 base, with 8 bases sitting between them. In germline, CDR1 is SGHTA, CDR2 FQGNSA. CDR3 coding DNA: TGTGCCAGCAGCTTAAGGGCCCCGAACACTGAAGCTTTCTTT. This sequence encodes CASSLRAPNTEAFF.

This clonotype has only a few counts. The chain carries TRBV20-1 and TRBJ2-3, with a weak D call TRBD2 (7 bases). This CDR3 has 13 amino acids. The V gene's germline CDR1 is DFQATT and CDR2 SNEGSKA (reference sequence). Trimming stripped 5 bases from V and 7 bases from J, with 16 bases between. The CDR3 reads CSAGGGEANTQYF. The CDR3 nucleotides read TGCAGTGCTGGAGGGGGGGAAGCGAATACGCAGTATTTT.

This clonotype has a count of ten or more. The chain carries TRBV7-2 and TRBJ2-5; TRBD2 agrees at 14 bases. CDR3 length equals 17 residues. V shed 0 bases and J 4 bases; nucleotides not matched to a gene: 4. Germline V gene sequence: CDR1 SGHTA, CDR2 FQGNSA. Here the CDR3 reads CASSLAGTSGSRETQYF. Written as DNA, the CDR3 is TGTGCCAGCAGCTTAGCTGGGACTAGCGGGAGTCGAGAGACCCAGTACTTC.

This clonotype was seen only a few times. The CDR3 sequence: CSAGQGSTDTQYF. The CDR3 nucleotides are TGCAGCGCCGGACAGGGGAGCACAGATACGCAGTATTTT. The genes are TRBV29-1 and TRBJ2-3, with TRBD1 identical over 9 bases. The CDR3 has 13 amino acids. Losses at the gene ends were 7 bases for V and 0 bases for J; bases not matched to a gene: 2. Germline CDR1 and CDR2: SQVTM and ANQGSEA.

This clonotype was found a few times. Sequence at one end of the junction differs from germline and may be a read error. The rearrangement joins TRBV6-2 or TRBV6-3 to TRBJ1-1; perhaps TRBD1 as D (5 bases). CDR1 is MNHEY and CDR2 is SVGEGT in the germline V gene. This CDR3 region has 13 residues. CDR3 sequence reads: CASSGRARTEVFF. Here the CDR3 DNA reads TGTGCCAGCAGCGGCAGGGCCCGCACTGAAGTTTTCTTT.

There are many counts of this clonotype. The CDR3 is CASSLARGNTGELFF. The CDR3 nucleotides read TGTGCCAGCAGCTTAGCCCGTGGAAACACCGGGGAGCTGTTTTTT. V and J are TRBV7-9 and TRBJ2-2, with D hard to call. Per the germline V gene, CDR1 is SEHNR and CDR2 is FQNEAQ (reference sequence). The CDR3 is 15 residues long. Trimming pared 0 bases from V and 2 bases from J, leaving 7 bases between.

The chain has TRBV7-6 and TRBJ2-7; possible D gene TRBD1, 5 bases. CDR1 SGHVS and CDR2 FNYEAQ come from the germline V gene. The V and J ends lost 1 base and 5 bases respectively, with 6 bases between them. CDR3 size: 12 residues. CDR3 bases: TGTGCCAGCAGCTTAGGGGGCGACGAGCAGTACTTC. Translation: CASSLGGDEQYF.

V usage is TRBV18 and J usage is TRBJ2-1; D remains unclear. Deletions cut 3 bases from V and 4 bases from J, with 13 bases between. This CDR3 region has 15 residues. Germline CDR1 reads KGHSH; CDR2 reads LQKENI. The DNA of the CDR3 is TGTGCCAGCTCACCGACTCCTACCCCGTACAATGAGCAGTTCTTC. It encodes CASSPTPTPYNEQFF.

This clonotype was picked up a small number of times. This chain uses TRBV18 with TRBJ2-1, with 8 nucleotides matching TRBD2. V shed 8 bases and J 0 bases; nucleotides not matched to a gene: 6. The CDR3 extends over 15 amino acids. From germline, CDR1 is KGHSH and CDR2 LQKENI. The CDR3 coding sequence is TGTGCCAGCGCGGGACTAGAGAACTCCTACAATGAGCAGTTCTTC. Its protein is CASAGLENSYNEQFF.

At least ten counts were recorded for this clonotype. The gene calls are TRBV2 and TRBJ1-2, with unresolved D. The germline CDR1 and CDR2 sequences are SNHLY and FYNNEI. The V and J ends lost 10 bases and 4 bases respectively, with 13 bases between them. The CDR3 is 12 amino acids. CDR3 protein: CATKGQIYGYTF. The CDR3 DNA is TGTGCCACCAAGGGCCAAATCTATGGCTACACCTTC. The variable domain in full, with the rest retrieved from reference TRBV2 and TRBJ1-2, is EPEVTQTPSHQVTQMGQEVILRCVPISNHLYFYWYRQILGQKVEFLVSFYNNEISEKSEIFDDQFSVERPDGSNFTLKIRSTKLEDSAMYFCATKGQIYGYTFGSGTRLTVV.

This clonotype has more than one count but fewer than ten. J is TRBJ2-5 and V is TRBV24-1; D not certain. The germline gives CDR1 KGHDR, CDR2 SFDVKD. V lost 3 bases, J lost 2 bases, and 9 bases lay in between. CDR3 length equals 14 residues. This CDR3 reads CATSDPVGQETQYF. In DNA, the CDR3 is TGTGCCACCAGTGATCCGGTGGGACAAGAGACCCAGTACTTC.

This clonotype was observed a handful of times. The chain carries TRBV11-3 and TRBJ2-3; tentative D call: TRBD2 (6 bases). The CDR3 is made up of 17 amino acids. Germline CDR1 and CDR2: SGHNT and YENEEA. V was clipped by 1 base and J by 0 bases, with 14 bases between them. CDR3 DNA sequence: TGTGCCAGCAGCTTAGGGGCTAGCGCCACTAGCACAGATACGCAGTATTTT. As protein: CASSLGASATSTDTQYF.

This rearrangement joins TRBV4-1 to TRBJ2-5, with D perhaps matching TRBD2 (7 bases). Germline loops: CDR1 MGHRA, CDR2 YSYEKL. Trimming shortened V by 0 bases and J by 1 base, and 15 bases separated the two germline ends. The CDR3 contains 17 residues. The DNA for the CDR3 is TGCGCCAGCAGCCAAGATGGCGCGGGGGCCCTCCAAGAGACCCAGTACTTC. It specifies CASSQDGAGALQETQYF.

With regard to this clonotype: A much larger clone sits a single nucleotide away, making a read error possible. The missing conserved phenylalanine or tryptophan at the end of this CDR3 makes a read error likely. The CDR3 here is CATSDPGHPAGEQFS. CDR3 in DNA: TGTGCCACCAGTGATCCGGGACACCCGGCTGGGGAGCAGTTCTCC. The chain combines TRBV24-1 with TRBJ2-1, with D maybe TRBD1 (6 bases). The CDR3 length is 15 residues. The V end was cut by 3 bases, the J end by 10 bases, with 18 bases between. Germline V gene data show CDR1 as KGHDR and CDR2 as SFDVKD.

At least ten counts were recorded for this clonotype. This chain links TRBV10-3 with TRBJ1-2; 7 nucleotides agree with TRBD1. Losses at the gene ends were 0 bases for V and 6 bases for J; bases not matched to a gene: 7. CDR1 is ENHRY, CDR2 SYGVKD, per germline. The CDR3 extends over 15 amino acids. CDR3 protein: CAISESRGRNDGYTF. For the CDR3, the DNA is TGTGCCATCAGTGAGTCGAGGGGGCGCAATGATGGCTACACCTTC.

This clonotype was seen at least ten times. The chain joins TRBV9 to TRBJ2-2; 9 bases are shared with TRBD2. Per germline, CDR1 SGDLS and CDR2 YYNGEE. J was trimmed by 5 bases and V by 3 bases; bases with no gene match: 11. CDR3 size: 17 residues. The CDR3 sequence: CASSGAGGRAGTGELFF. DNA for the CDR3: TGTGCCAGCAGCGGTGCTGGCGGGAGGGCCGGTACCGGGGAGCTGTTTTTT.

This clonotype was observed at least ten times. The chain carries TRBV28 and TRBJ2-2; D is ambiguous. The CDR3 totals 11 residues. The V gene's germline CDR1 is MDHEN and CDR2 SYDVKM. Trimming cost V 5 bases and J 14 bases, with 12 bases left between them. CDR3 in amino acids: CASSVEDTLFF. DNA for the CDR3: TGTGCCAGCAGTGTAGAAGACACCCTGTTTTTT.

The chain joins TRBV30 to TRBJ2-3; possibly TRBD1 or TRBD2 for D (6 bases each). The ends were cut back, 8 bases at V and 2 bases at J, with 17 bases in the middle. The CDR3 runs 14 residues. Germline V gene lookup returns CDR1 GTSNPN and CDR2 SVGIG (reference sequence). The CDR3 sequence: CAGQEGDVTDTQYF. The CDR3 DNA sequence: TGTGCCGGCCAGGAGGGGGACGTCACAGATACGCAGTATTTT.

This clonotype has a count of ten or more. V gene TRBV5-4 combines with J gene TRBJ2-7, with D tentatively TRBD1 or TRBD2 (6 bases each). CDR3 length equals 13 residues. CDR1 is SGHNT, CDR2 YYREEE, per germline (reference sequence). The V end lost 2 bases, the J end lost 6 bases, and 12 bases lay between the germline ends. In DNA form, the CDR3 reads TGTGCCAGCAGCTTTGGGGGGCGCGGCGAGCAGTACTTC. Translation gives CASSFGGRGEQYF. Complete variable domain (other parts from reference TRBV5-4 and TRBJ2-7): ETGVTQSPTHLIKTRGQQVTLRCSSQSGHNTVSWYQQALGQGPQFIFQYYREEENGRGNFPPRFSGLQFPNYSSELNVNALELDDSALYLCASSFGGRGEQYFGPGTRLTVT.

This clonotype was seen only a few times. Written as DNA, the CDR3 is TGCAGCGCTCAGTCTCATACGCAGTATTTT. Translation: CSAQSHTQYF. The chain joins TRBV29-1 to TRBJ2-3; D ambiguous. Germline V CDR1 and CDR2: SQVTM, ANQGSEA. Trimming cost V 7 bases and J 7 bases, with 9 bases left between them. CDR3 size: 10 residues.

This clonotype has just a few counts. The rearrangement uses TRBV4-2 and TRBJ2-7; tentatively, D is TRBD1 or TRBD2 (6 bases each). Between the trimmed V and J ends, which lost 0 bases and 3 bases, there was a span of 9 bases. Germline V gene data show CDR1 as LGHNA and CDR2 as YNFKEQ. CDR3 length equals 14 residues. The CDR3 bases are TGTGCCAGCAGCCAAGAAGGGGGGCGCTACGAGCAGTACTTC. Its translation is CASSQEGGRYEQYF.

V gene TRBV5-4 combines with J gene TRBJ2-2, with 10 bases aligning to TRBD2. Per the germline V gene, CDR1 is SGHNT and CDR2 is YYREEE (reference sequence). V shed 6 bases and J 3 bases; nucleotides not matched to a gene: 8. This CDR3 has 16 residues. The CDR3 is CASTGALAGDTGELFF. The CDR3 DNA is TGTGCCAGCACCGGGGCCCTAGCGGGAGACACCGGGGAGCTGTTTTTT.

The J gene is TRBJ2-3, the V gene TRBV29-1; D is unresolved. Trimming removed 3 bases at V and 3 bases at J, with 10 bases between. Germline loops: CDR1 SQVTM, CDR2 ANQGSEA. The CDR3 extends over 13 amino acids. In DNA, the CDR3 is TGCAGCGTTGAGGCCTCCACTACAGATACGCAGTATTTT. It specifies CSVEASTTDTQYF.

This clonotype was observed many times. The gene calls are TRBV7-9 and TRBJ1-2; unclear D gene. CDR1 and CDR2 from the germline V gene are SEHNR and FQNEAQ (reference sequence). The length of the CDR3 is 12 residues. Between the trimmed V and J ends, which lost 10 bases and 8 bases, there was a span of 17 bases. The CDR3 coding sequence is TGTGCCACCATTTGGGCCTTCCGGGGCTACACCTTC. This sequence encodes CATIWAFRGYTF.

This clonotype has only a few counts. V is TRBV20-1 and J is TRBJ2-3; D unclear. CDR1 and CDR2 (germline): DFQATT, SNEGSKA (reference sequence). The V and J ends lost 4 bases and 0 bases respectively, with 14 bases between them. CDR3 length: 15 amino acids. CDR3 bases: TGCAGTGCTATCGGGTCGTACCCTAGCACAGATACGCAGTATTTT. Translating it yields CSAIGSYPSTDTQYF.

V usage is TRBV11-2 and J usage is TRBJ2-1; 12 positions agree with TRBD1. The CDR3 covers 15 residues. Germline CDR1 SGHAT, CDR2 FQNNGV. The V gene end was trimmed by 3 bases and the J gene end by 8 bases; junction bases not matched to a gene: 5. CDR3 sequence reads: CASSFGTGGEDEQFF. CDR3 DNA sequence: TGTGCCAGCAGCTTTGGGACAGGGGGCGAGGATGAGCAGTTCTTC.